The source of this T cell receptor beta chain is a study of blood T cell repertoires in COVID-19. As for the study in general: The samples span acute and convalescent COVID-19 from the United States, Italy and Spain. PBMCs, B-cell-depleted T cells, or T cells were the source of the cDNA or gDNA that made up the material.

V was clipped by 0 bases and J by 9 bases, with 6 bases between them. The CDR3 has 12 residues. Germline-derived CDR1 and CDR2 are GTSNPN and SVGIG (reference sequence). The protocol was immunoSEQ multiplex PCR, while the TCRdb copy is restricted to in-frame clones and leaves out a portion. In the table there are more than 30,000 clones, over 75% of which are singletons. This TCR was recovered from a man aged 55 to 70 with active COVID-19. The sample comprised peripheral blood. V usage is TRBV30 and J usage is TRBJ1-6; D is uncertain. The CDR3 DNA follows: TGTGCCTGGAGTGTACGGGTTTCACCCCTCCACTTT. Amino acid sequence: CAWSVRVSPLHF.